The clone carrying this T cell receptor beta chain was picked up one time. The CDR3 spans 11 residues. Trimming left V 10 bases short and J 3 bases short, with 9 bases between. Germline V gene lookup returns CDR1 MNHNY and CDR2 SVGAGI (reference sequence). This specimen comes from a study of T-cell reconstitution after alpha-beta-depleted transplantation in children. The authors prepared the TCRbeta library with unique molecular identifiers. TCRdb re-derived calls from the PCR reads in MiXCR, one entry per CDR3 protein. The repertoire holds about 610,000 distinct CDR3 sequences, with about 10% as singletons.

This receptor was identified in a human donor who donated a stem cell graft to a child with acute myeloid leukemia. Sequences were derived from PBMCs from the stem cell graft donor, sampled from the stem cell graft. V gene TRBV6-6 combines with J gene TRBJ1-2, with D perhaps matching TRBD1 (6 bases). CDR3 bases: TGTGCCATTACAGGGTACTATGGCTACACCTTC. This gives the protein CAITGYYGYTF.